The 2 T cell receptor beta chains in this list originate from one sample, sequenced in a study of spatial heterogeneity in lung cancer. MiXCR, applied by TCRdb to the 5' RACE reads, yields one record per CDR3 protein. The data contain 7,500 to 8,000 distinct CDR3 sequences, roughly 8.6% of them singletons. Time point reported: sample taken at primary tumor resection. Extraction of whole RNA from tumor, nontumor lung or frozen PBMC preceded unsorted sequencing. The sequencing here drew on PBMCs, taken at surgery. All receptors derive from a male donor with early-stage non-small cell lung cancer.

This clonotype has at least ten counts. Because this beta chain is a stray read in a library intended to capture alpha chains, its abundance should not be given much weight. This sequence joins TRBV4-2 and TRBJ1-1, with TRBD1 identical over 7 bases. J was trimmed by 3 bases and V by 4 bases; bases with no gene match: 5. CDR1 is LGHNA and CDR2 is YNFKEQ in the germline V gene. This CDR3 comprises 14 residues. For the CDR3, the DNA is TGTGCCAGCAGCCGCCAGGGGGACTACACTGAAGCTTTCTTT. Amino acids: CASSRQGDYTEAFF.

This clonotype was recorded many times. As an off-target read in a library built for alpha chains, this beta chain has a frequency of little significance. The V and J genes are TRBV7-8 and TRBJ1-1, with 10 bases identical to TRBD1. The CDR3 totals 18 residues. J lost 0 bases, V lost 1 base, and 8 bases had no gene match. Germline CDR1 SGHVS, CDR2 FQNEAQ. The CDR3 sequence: CASSLETGGLIMNTEAFF. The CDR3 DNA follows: TGTGCCAGCAGCTTAGAGACAGGGGGCTTGATAATGAACACTGAAGCTTTCTTT.